This entry lists 24 T cell receptor beta chains sequenced from one sample in a study of blood T cells in healthy people across ages (dated by TCRdb to between 2015 and 2016). The library was obtained by 5' RACE. Instrument used: Illumina HiSeq 2500. The second PCR ran for roughly 6 to 11 cycles and used a J-beta primer mix along with a sample-barcoded 5' primer. TCRdb reran the public reads through fastp at Q25 and MiXCR, keeping productive beta chains. Under each unique CDR3 protein, matching rows form one entry showing the most common genes and DNA. The sample table lists about 730,000 distinct CDR3 sequences, 40% to 45% of them with a count of one. The ten largest account for more than 20% of the sample. Material for sequencing was blood. The source is a woman aged 55-69 years in good health.

CDR3 region: CSAVLAGGPREQFF. The CDR3 bases are TGCAGTGCCGTACTAGCGGGAGGGCCACGTGAGCAGTTCTTC. The chain couples TRBV20-1 to TRBJ2-1; TRBD2 agrees at 13 bases. From germline, CDR1 is DFQATT and CDR2 SNEGSKA (reference sequence). V lost 6 bases, J lost 9 bases, and 8 bases stayed unmatched. CDR3 size: 14 residues.

In its sample, this clonotype was seen many times. The V call is TRBV7-2, the J call TRBJ2-3, with a tentative D call TRBD1 (6 bases). The CDR3 is 15 residues long. Germline V gene lookup returns CDR1 SGHTA and CDR2 FQGNSA. V was trimmed by 1 base and J by 3 bases, leaving 11 bases between them. The chain's CDR3 is CASSLGTGKTDTQYF. The CDR3 DNA reads TGTGCCAGCAGCTTAGGAACAGGGAAGACAGATACGCAGTATTTT.

This chain joins TRBV20-1 and TRBJ1-2, with 8 positions matching TRBD1. Germline assignment: CDR1 DFQATT and CDR2 SNEGSKA (reference sequence). CDR3 size: 13 residues. V was pared by 5 bases and J by 8 bases, with 10 bases of the junction left unmatched. CDR3 in amino acids: CSASLRTGKGYTF. The CDR3, as DNA: TGCAGTGCTTCTCTTAGGACAGGGAAGGGCTACACCTTC.

This clonotype was seen only a few times. The chain combines TRBV18 with TRBJ2-1, with 7 bases aligning to TRBD2. V lost 0 bases, J lost 0 bases, and 5 bases stayed unmatched. Germline V lookup: CDR1 KGHSH, CDR2 LQKENI. This CDR3 is 17 amino acids long. CDR3 nucleotide sequence: TGTGCCAGCTCACCACCTCAGGGCGGGGGCTCCTACAATGAGCAGTTCTTC. Its translation: CASSPPQGGGSYNEQFF.

The chain couples TRBV5-1 to TRBJ2-7, with 9 bases matching TRBD1. This CDR3 region has 15 residues. With 0 bases clipped from V and 10 bases from J, the junction kept 11 bases outside the gene matches. Germline CDR1 and CDR2: SGHRS and YFSETQ. Here the CDR3 DNA reads TGCGCCAGCAGCTTGGGGACAGGGGACTCCCTGGCCCAGTACTTC. Its protein is CASSLGTGDSLAQYF.

This sequence joins TRBV2 and TRBJ2-1, with D perhaps TRBD2 (6 bases). Gene TRBJ2-7 matches the end of the DNA better, so the J call may be wrong. In germline, CDR1 is SNHLY, CDR2 FYNNEI. This CDR3 has 14 amino acids. The chain's CDR3 is CASDWDWQYNEQYF. DNA of the CDR3: TGTGCCAGCGATTGGGACTGGCAATACAATGAGCAGTACTTC.

This clonotype appeared a few times. V usage is TRBV7-3 and J usage is TRBJ2-7, with D possibly matching TRBD2 (5 bases). The germline CDR1 and CDR2 sequences are SGHTA and FQGTGA. CDR3 length: 14 amino acids. Trimming left V 5 bases short and J 2 bases short, with 13 bases between. Here the CDR3 reads CASSPGSSPYEQYF. The CDR3 nucleotides read TGTGCCAGCAGCCCTGGGAGTTCGCCCTACGAGCAGTACTTC.

This clonotype was recorded many times. The V call is TRBV4-3, the J call TRBJ2-1, with D perhaps matching TRBD2 (5 bases). This CDR3 region has 13 residues. The germline V gene encodes CDR1 LGHNA and CDR2 YSLEER. Deletions cut 4 bases from V and 8 bases from J, with 12 bases between. CDR3 nucleotide sequence: TGCGCCAGCAGCCCCCCCGGGGATCATGAGCAGTTCTTC. Its translation: CASSPPGDHEQFF.

The chain joins TRBV4-3 to TRBJ2-7, with TRBD1 matching 9 bases. With 5 bases clipped from V and 0 bases from J, the junction kept 5 bases outside the gene matches. CDR3 length equals 15 residues. In germline, CDR1 is LGHNA, CDR2 YSLEER. The CDR3 reads CASSSETGGSYEQYF. The CDR3 nucleotides read TGCGCCAGCAGCTCCGAGACAGGGGGCTCCTACGAGCAGTACTTC.

Turning to this clonotype: One junction end does not reproduce the germline sequence, and a read error may be involved. This chain joins TRBV27 and TRBJ1-2; tentative D call: TRBD1 (6 bases). The CDR3 runs to 15 residues. Germline-derived CDR1 and CDR2 are MNHEY and SMNVEV (reference sequence). The CDR3 DNA reads TGTGCCAGCAGCCGGAAACCGGGACACAACTATGACTACACCTTC. This codes for CASSRKPGHNYDYTF.

The rearrangement joins TRBV7-2 to TRBJ1-5; 9 bases map to TRBD1. Per the germline V gene, CDR1 is SGHTA and CDR2 is FQGNSA. The CDR3 has 14 residues. J was trimmed by 6 bases and V by 7 bases; bases with no gene match: 7. This chain's CDR3 is CASTEDRGIQPQHF. CDR3 DNA: TGTGCCAGCACCGAGGACAGGGGAATTCAGCCCCAGCATTTT.

V and J are TRBV3-1 and TRBJ2-4, with D possibly matching TRBD2 (5 bases). The DNA end is more similar to TRBJ2-7, so the J call may be wrong. Germline values: CDR1 LGHDT, CDR2 YNNKEL (reference sequence). The CDR3 totals 15 residues. CDR3 residues: CASSQGPGKDYEQYF. CDR3 sequence (DNA): TGTGCCAGCAGCCAAGGTCCGGGGAAGGACTACGAGCAGTACTTC.

The chain is built from TRBV12-5 and TRBJ2-7, with D possibly TRBD1 on 5 matching bases. Trimming took 6 bases from V and 5 from J, leaving 11 bases between them. The CDR3 runs 12 residues. The germline gives CDR1 LGHNT, CDR2 FRNRAP. This CDR3 reads CASGLPGNEQYF. In DNA, the CDR3 is TGTGCTAGTGGCCTCCCAGGGAACGAGCAGTACTTC.

This clonotype was picked up a small number of times. The chain couples TRBV28 to TRBJ2-4; D may match TRBD1 or TRBD2 (5 bases each). CDR1 and CDR2 from the germline V gene are MDHEN and SYDVKM. This CDR3 has 15 amino acids. V gave up 6 bases and J gave up 7 bases, with 19 bases separating them. The CDR3 bases are TGTGCCAGCAGCGCTACTAAGGGGTGGGGGAACATTCAGTACTTC. Its protein product is CASSATKGWGNIQYF. The entire variable domain, with the rest obtained from reference TRBV28 and TRBJ2-4, is as follows: DVKVTQSSRYLVKRTGEKVFLECVQDMDHENMFWYRQDPGLGLRLIYFSYDVKMKEKGDIPEGYSVSREKKERFSLILESASTNQTSMYLCASSATKGWGNIQYFGAGTRLSVL.

The chain combines TRBV12-3 or TRBV12-4 with TRBJ2-5; D unclear. V dropped 4 bases and J dropped 5 bases, with 8 bases sitting between them. The CDR3 totals 12 residues. The DNA for the CDR3 is TGTGCCAGCAGTTGGGGAACGGAGACCCAGTACTTC. Protein sequence: CASSWGTETQYF.

V gene TRBV5-1 combines with J gene TRBJ2-7; D ambiguous. V lost 2 bases, J lost 6 bases, and 9 bases lay in between. The CDR3 spans 12 residues. Looked up from germline, CDR1 is SGHRS and CDR2 is YFSETQ. The CDR3, as DNA: TGCGCCAGCAGCTTACGAATGCCCGAGCAGTACTTC. It encodes CASSLRMPEQYF.

The chain couples TRBV10-3 to TRBJ2-3; no clear D. Looked up from germline, CDR1 is ENHRY and CDR2 is SYGVKD. The CDR3 spans 13 residues. The V and J ends lost 5 bases and 3 bases respectively, with 9 bases between them. CDR3 sequence: CAISWGITDTQYF. The CDR3 nucleotides read TGTGCCATCAGTTGGGGTATTACAGATACGCAGTATTTT.

This clonotype has a handful of counts. This chain links TRBV29-1 with TRBJ2-7, with D perhaps given as TRBD1 or TRBD2 (6 bases each). V was shortened by 0 bases and J by 6 bases, with 18 bases between the two germline ends. CDR3 length: 15 amino acids. Looked up from germline, CDR1 is SQVTM and CDR2 is ANQGSEA. CDR3 coding DNA: TGCAGCGTTGAAGAGGGGGCAGGGGCGCGGGGCGAGCAGTACTTC. This translates into CSVEEGAGARGEQYF.

This chain joins TRBV20-1 and TRBJ1-2, with D tentatively TRBD1 (5 bases). The CDR3 runs 13 residues. CDR1 DFQATT and CDR2 SNEGSKA come from the germline V gene (reference sequence). The ends were cut back, 3 bases at V and 3 bases at J, with 11 bases in the middle. This chain's CDR3 is CSARVQGYYGYTF. Written as DNA, the CDR3 is TGCAGTGCTAGGGTCCAGGGATACTATGGCTACACCTTC.

This clonotype has more than one count but fewer than ten. V usage is TRBV29-1 and J usage is TRBJ2-5; 7 bases map to TRBD2. Germline trimming cut 7 bases from V and 0 bases from J; bases unmatched to any gene: 8. This CDR3 spans 14 amino acids. The germline V gene has CDR1 SQVTM and CDR2 ANQGSEA. The DNA of the CDR3 is TGCAGCGCTCCCCTGGGGGGGTACCAAGAGACCCAGTACTTC. As protein: CSAPLGGYQETQYF. Looking up the rest from reference TRBV29-1 and TRBJ2-5 gives the full variable domain: SAVISQKPSRDICQRGTSLTIQCQVDSQVTMMFWYRQQPGQSLTLIATANQGSEATYESGFVIDKFPISRPNLTFSTLTVSNMSPEDSSIYLCSAPLGGYQETQYFGPGTRLLVL.

This clonotype has a handful of counts. The rearrangement links TRBV25-1 to TRBJ2-3, with D tentatively TRBD2 (6 bases). The V end lost 2 bases, the J end lost 5 bases, and 14 bases lay between the germline ends. The CDR3 extends over 15 amino acids. Germline-derived CDR1 and CDR2 are MGHDK and SYGVNS. The CDR3 DNA reads TGTGCCAGCAGTGAAGGGGGGAAGCCCCTAGATACGCAGTATTTT. This gives the protein CASSEGGKPLDTQYF.

A few counts support this clonotype. The chain recombines TRBV12-3 or TRBV12-4 with TRBJ1-2; D might be TRBD1 (5 bases). CDR3 length: 13 residues. V gave up 2 bases and J gave up 6 bases, with 10 bases separating them. The CDR3 is CASSLHGAHGYTF. Here the CDR3 DNA reads TGTGCCAGCAGTTTACACGGGGCTCATGGCTACACCTTC.

The chain carries TRBV7-2 and TRBJ1-1; D may be TRBD1 (6 bases). The germline V and J ends were trimmed by 2 bases and 8 bases, with 21 bases remaining between them. The CDR3 is 16 residues long. The germline V gene has CDR1 SGHTA and CDR2 FQGNSA. Here the CDR3 reads CASSLRAGRGGGEAFF. DNA for the CDR3: TGTGCCAGCAGCTTAAGGGCGGGACGGGGAGGGGGAGAAGCTTTCTTT.

The rearrangement joins TRBV11-2 to TRBJ2-7, with 8 nucleotides matching TRBD1. In germline, CDR1 is SGHAT, CDR2 FQNNGV. Trimming took 6 bases from V and 2 from J; bases not matched to a gene: 9. The CDR3 is made up of 15 amino acids. The CDR3 reads CASRPTGQVAYEQYF. The CDR3 bases are TGTGCCAGCAGACCAACGGGACAGGTAGCCTACGAGCAGTACTTC.